The text below deals with one T cell receptor (beta chain). Categorization into cohorts depended on clinical history that participants reported. Symptom resolution, clearance, or two negative PCRs marked donors in Cohort 3 as recovered. Under the authors' procedure: The authors estimated nucleated cell counts from reference gene primer amplification. Some clones are missing from TCRdb's copy, which holds only in-frame ones; the method was immunoSEQ multiplex PCR. Clonal size and the V and J genes are those of that table, whereas D and trimming came from the DNA. This sample has around 190,000 clones, with 70% to 90% found just once. This CDR3 comprises 16 residues. Trimming at V came to 2 bases and at J to 6 bases, leaving 9 bases not matched to a gene. Germline lookup yields CDR1 MNHNY and CDR2 SVGAGI (reference sequence). This sample stems from a study of blood T cell repertoires in COVID-19.

The sequenced sample consisted of PBMCs or T cells enriched from blood (not recorded which). The V and J genes are TRBV6-6 and TRBJ2-7; 11 bases are shared with TRBD2. This receptor was taken from a man aged 35 to 55 who had recovered from COVID-19. The DNA for the CDR3 is TGTGCCAGCAGTTACGGACTAGCGGGTGAAATAGTCGAGCAGTACTTC. This gives the protein CASSYGLAGEIVEQYF.